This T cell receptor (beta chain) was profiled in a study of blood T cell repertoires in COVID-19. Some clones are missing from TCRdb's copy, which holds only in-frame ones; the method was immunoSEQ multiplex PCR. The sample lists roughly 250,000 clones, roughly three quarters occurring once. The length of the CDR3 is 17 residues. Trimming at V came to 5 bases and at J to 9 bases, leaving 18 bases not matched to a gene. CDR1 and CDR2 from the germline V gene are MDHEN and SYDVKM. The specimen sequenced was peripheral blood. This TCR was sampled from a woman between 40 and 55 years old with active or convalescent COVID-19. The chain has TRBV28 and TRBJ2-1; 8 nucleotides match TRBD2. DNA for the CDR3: TGTGCCAGCAGTCCGCAGGGTGGGGCGGGGGGACTCGGTGAGCAGTTCTTC. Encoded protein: CASSPQGGAGGLGEQFF.